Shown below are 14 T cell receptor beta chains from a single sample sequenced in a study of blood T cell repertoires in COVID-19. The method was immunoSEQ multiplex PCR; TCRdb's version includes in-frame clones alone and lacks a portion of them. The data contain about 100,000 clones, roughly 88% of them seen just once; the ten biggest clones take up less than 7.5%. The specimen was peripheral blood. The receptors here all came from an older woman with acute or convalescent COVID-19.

Written as DNA, the CDR3 is TGTGCCACCAGTGGTTCAGGGTATGAGCAGTTCTTC. As protein: CATSGSGYEQFF. The V call is TRBV24-1, the J call TRBJ2-1; the D gene is possibly TRBD1 (5 bases). V lost 5 bases and J lost 8, with 9 bases in between. Germline loops: CDR1 KGHDR, CDR2 SFDVKD. The CDR3 spans 12 residues.

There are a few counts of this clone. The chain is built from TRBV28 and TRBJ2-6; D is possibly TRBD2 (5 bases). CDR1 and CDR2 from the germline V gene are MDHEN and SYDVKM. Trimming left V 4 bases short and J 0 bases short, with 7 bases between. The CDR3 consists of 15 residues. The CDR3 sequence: CASSYGGSGANVLTF. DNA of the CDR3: TGTGCCAGCAGTTACGGAGGCTCTGGGGCCAACGTCCTGACTTTC.

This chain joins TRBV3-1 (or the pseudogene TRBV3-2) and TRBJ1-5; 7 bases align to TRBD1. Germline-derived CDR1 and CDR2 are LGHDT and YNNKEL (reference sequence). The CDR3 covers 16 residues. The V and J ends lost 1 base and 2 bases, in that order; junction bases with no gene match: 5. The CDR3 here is CASSQAGGGGNQPQHF. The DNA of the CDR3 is TGTGCCAGCAGCCAAGCAGGGGGTGGTGGCAATCAGCCCCAGCATTTT.

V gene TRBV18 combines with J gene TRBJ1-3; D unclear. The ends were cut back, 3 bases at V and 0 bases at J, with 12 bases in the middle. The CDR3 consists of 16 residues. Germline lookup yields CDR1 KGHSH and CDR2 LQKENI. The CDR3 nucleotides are TGTGCCAGCTCACCCACCCCGAAGAGCTCTGGAAACACCATATATTTT. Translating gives CASSPTPKSSGNTIYF.

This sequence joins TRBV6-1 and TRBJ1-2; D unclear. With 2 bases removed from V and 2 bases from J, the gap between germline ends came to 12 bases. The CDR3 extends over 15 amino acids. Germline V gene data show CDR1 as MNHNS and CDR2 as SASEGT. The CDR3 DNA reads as TGTGCCAGCAGTGAAATTAGCGTCGGGAACTATGGCTACACCTTC. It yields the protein CASSEISVGNYGYTF.

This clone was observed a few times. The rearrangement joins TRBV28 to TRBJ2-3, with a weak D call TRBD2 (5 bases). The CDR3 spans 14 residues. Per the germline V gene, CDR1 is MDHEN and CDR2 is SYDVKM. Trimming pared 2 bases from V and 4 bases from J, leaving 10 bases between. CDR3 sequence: CASSLVLDADTQYF. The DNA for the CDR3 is TGTGCCAGCAGTTTAGTACTAGACGCAGATACGCAGTATTTT.

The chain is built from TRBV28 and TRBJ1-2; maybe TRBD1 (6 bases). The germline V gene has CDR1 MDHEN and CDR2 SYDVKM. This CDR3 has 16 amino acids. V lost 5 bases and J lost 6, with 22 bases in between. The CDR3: CASSAYPEQGRDGYTF. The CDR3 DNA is TGTGCCAGCAGTGCTTACCCCGAACAGGGTAGGGATGGCTACACCTTC.

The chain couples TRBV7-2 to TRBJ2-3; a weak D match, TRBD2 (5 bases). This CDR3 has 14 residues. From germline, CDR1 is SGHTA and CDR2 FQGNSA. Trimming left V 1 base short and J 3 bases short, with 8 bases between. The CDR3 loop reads CASSLGLATDTQYF. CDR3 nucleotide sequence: TGTGCCAGCAGCTTAGGGCTAGCAACAGATACGCAGTATTTT.

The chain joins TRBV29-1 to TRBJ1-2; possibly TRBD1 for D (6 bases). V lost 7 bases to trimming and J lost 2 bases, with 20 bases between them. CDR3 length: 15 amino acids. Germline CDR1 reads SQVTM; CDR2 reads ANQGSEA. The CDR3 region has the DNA TGCAGCGCACGGATCCAGGGGATCGGAAACTATGGCTACACCTTC. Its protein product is CSARIQGIGNYGYTF.

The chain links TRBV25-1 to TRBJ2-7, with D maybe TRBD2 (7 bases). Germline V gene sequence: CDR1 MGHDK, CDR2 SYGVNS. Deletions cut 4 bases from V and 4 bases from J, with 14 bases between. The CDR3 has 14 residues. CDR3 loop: CASSVEAGAYEQYF. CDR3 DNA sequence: TGTGCCAGCAGTGTGGAGGCGGGGGCGTACGAGCAGTACTTC.

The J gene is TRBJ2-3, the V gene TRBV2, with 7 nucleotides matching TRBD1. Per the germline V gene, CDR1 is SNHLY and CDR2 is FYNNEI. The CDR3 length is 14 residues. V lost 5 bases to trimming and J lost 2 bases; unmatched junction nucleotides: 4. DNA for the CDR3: TGTGCCAGCAGTAGACAGGGAGACACAGATACGCAGTATTTT. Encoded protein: CASSRQGDTDTQYF.

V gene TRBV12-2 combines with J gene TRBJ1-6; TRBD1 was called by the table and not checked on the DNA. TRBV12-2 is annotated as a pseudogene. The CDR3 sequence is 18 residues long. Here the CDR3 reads CASRHPTGTPFYNSPLHF. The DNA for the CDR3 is TGTGCAAGTCGCCACCCCACCGGGACACCGTTCTATAATTCACCCCTCCACTTT.

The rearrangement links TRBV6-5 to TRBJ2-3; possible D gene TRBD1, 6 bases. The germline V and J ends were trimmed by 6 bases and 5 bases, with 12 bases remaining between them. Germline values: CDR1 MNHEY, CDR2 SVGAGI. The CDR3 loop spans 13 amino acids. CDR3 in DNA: TGTGCCAGCAGGAAACCAGGGGAAGATACGCAGTATTTT. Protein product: CASRKPGEDTQYF.

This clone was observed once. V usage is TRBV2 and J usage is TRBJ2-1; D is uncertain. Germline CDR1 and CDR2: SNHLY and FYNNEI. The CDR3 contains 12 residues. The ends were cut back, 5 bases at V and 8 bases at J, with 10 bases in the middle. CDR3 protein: CASSLEIDEQFF. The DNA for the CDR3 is TGTGCCAGCAGTCTAGAGATAGATGAGCAGTTCTTC.